This is a list of T cell receptor beta chains from one sample in a study of cytomegalovirus exposure and HLA in healthy donors. The method was immunoSEQ multiplex PCR; TCRdb's version includes in-frame clones alone and lacks a portion of them. Among about 160,000 clones, 75% to 90% were seen once, and the ten largest hold 1.9%. Input material: PBMCs. The receptors were sampled from a young woman in good health and CMV-seronegative. CDR3s include the opening cysteine and the closing phenylalanine or tryptophan. The D gene is left open where the match is weak. Size tells how often a clone was seen (once, few, many) or the class of an expanded clone, and some rows leave it out.

size	V	J	D	DNA	CDR3
few	TRBV7-9	TRBJ1-6	NA	TGTTCCAGCAGCTTGGAGGAGGGGCCACTCTATAATTCACCCCTCCACTTT	CSSSLEEGPLYNSPLHF
few	TRBV19	TRBJ2-2	NA	TGTGCCAGTAGGCCACAGGGTAGCGGGGAGCTGTTTTTT	CASRPQGSGELFF
NA	TRBV28	TRBJ1-1	NA	TGTGCCAGCAGTATTCACCTAGGGGGGGACACTGAAGCTTTCTTT	CASSIHLGGDTEAFF
NA	TRBV5-1	TRBJ1-2	NA	TGCGCCAGCAGCTTTACGGGACACGGAGACTATGGCTACACCTTC	CASSFTGHGDYGYTF
NA	TRBV19	TRBJ1-5	TRBD1	TGTGCCAGTAGTATAGCACCAAACAGGGGTGACAATCAGCCCCAGCATTTT	CASSIAPNRGDNQPQHF
NA	TRBV10-3	TRBJ2-3	NA	TGTGCCACCGCTAGCGGCACAGATACGCAGTATTTT	CATASGTDTQYF
NA	TRBV6-5	TRBJ2-2	TRBD2	TGTGCCAGCCGCTCCGGGGGGGGCTACACCGGGGAGCTGTTTTTT	CASRSGGGYTGELFF
NA	TRBV4-1	TRBJ2-1	TRBD2	TGCGCCAGCAGCCCAGCGGGGGGGATGCATGAGCAGTTCTTC	CASSPAGGMHEQFF
NA	TRBV5-1	TRBJ2-5	TRBD2	TGCGCCAGCAGCCAAGTAGCGGGGGTAGAGACCCAGTACTTC	CASSQVAGVETQYF
NA	TRBV4-1	TRBJ2-1	TRBD2	TGCGCCAGCTCCCCAGGCAGGGAGACTAGCCTTTCCTACAATGAGCAGTTCTTC	CASSPGRETSLSYNEQFF
NA	TRBV11-2	TRBJ2-7	NA	TGTGCCAGCAGCCCTCTTTTTCGGTACGAGCAGTACTTC	CASSPLFRYEQYF
NA	TRBV5-8	TRBJ2-6	NA	TGTGCCAGCAGCAGGAGGACAGTCATCTCTGGGGCCAACGTCCTGACTTTC	CASSRRTVISGANVLTF
NA	TRBV28	TRBJ1-3	NA	TGTGCCAGTAGGGAGGGGTCCGGTGGAAACACCATATATTTT	CASREGSGGNTIYF
once	TRBV5-5	TRBJ2-1	NA	TGTGCCAGCAGCTTACAGGCTCGGGAGCAGTTCTTC	CASSLQAREQFF
NA	TRBV4-2	TRBJ2-7	TRBD2	TGTGCCAGCAGCCAATCCTCTATCAGCGGGAGTTCCTACGAGCAGTACTTC	CASSQSSISGSSYEQYF
NA	TRBV7-9	TRBJ2-5	NA	TGTGCCAGCAGCTTAAGGGGCGAGGGACTGAAGAAACGGGAGACCCAGTACTTC	CASSLRGEGLKKRETQYF
NA	TRBV5-1	TRBJ2-7	NA	TGCGCCAGCAGCTTGGACGGGGGCGCGGGGGACGAGCAGTACTTC	CASSLDGGAGDEQYF
few	TRBV5-1	TRBJ2-2	TRBD1	TGCGCCAGCAGCTTGGAGACAGGGGGAACCGGGGAGCTGTTTTTT	CASSLETGGTGELFF
NA	TRBV5-1	TRBJ2-7	NA	TGCGCCAGCAGCTTGACCGGCGAGCAGGGCCCATCCTACGAGCAGTACTTC	CASSLTGEQGPSYEQYF
NA	TRBV5-1	TRBJ2-2	TRBD2	TGCGCCAGCAGCTTGGCGGCTAGCGGGCGCACCGGGGAGCTGTTTTTT	CASSLAASGRTGELFF
few	TRBV14	TRBJ2-3	NA	TGTGCCAGCAGCCAAGACTATGGCACAGATACGCAGTATTTT	CASSQDYGTDTQYF
NA	TRBV5-1	TRBJ2-1	TRBD2	TGCGCCAGCAGCCAATCGGGACTAGCGGGAGGTTCCTACAATGAGCAGTTCTTC	CASSQSGLAGGSYNEQFF
once	TRBV4-1	TRBJ1-1	NA	TGCGCCAGCAGCCAAGAAAGTAGAGTGAACACTGAAGCTTTCTTT	CASSQESRVNTEAFF
few	TRBV18	TRBJ2-5	NA	TGTGCCAGCTCAAGGGCAGGGGTCGAGACCCAGTACTTC	CASSRAGVETQYF
NA	TRBV30	TRBJ1-5	NA	TGTGCCTGGAGTGGTGGCAGCAATCAGCCCCAGCATTTT	CAWSGGSNQPQHF
NA	TRBV2	TRBJ2-7	TRBD1	TGTGCCAGCAGTGGACGACCGGGACAGGCAGCCCCCTACGAGCAGTACTTC	CASSGRPGQAAPYEQYF
NA	TRBV18	TRBJ2-7	TRBD1	TGTGCCAGCTCATCTGACAGGGGGCTAACCTACGAGCAGTACTTC	CASSSDRGLTYEQYF